This TCR beta chain emerged from a study of T cell repertoires in cytomegalovirus infection. The CDR3 has 13 residues. Germline-derived CDR1 and CDR2 are MNHEY and SVGEGT. Unmatched junction bases numbered 1, after V lost 9 bases and J lost 4 bases. On this clonotype itself: Its antigen is still unknown.

Via MiXCR, TCRdb re-called the reads, giving one row per CDR3 protein. The sample records a few hundred thousand distinct CDR3 sequences, 40% being singletons. The TCR was taken from a human donor in good health (CMV status not recorded). Some clones in this sample may be carry-over from other donors' samples. V and J are TRBV6-2 or TRBV6-3 and TRBJ2-3; TRBD2 matches at 13 bases. The sequences come from cultured PBMCs, collected from culture after CMV antigen stimulation. The CDR3 reads CASGLAGADTQYF. CDR3 DNA sequence: TGTGCCAGTGGACTAGCGGGAGCAGATACGCAGTATTTT.